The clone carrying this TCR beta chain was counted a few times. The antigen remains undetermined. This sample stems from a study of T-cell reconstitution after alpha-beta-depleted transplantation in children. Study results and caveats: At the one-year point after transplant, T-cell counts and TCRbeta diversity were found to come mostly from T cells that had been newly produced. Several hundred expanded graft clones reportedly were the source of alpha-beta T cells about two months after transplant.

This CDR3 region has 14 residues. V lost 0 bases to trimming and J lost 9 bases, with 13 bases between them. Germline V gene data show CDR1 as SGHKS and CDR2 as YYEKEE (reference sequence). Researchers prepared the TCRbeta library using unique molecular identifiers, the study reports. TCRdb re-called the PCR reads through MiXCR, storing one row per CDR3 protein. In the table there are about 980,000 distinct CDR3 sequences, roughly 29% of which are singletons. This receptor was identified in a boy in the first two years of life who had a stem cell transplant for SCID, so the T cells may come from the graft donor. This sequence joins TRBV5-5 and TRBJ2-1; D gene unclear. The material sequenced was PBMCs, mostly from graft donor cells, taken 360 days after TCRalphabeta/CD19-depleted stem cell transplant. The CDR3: CASSLGKFLGEQFF. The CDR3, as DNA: TGTGCCAGCAGCTTGGGGAAGTTCTTGGGTGAGCAGTTCTTC.